This T cell receptor (beta chain) was captured by sequencing in a study of Graves' ophthalmopathy and Graves' hyperthyroidism. Stable hyperthyroidism meant no ophthalmopathy within 18 months of follow-up. Patients with other autoimmune diseases, uncontrolled infections, pregnancy or lactation were excluded. Sampling under 12 ml of fresh peripheral blood provided the PBMCs. The ends lost 5 bases at V and 3 bases at J; junction bases unmatched: 5. The CDR3 covers 14 residues. The germline CDR1 and CDR2 sequences are SGHTA and FQGNSA. This clonotype was seen ten or more times. For repertoire sequencing, the TCR beta CDR3 regions were amplified from RNA transcripts. HTBI primers primed a first-round RT-PCR, and a second-round multiplex PCR followed. MiXCR, run by TCRdb on the multiplex PCR reads, gives a single entry per CDR3 protein. The sample lists about 620,000 distinct CDR3 sequences; 22% were seen once.

Sequencing was done on a sample of peripheral blood. The rearrangement joins TRBV7-2 to TRBJ2-7; TRBD1 matches at 9 bases. The sequence came from a young woman with stable Graves' hyperthyroidism. Some clones in this sample may be carry-over from other donors' samples. DNA for the CDR3: TGTGCCAGCAGCCGGGGACAGGGACACTACGAGCAGTACTTC. This sequence encodes CASSRGQGHYEQYF.